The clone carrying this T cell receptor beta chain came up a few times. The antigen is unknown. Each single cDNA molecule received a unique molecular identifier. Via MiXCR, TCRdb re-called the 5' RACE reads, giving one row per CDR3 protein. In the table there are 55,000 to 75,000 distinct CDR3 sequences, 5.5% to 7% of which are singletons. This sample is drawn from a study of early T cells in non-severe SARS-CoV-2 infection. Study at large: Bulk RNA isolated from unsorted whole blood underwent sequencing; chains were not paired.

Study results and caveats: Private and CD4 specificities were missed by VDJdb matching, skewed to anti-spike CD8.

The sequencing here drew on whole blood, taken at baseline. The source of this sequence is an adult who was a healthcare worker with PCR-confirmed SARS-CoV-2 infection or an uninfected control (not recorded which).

The CDR3 DNA reads as TGTGCCAGCAGCCCTCCGGGACAGGGGGCCGGCGGGGAGCTGTTTTTT. It codes for CASSPPGQGAGGELFF. J is TRBJ2-2 and V is TRBV7-3, with 12 nucleotides matching TRBD1. Germline loops: CDR1 SGHTA, CDR2 FQGTGA. This CDR3 is 16 amino acids long. The V gene end was trimmed by 5 bases and the J gene end by 7 bases; junction bases not matched to a gene: 8.